The entry below describes one T cell receptor (beta chain). The source of the sample is a study of blood T cell repertoires in COVID-19. Across the whole study: The cDNA or gDNA used as material had been derived from T cells, B-cell-depleted T cells, or PBMCs.

TCRdb's table, derived via immunoSEQ multiplex PCR, lists solely in-frame clones and lacks some. This sample yields some 520,000 clones, of which nearly 90% are seen a single time; around 0.92% belongs to the top ten. The clonotype was recovered from a man between 18 and 29 years old with COVID-19, enrolled during active disease. What was sequenced was peripheral blood.

CDR3 loop: CASSLRLAVDTQYF. CDR3 in DNA: TGCGCCAGCAGCTTGCGGCTAGCGGTGGATACGCAGTATTTT. J is TRBJ2-3 and V is TRBV5-1, with TRBD2 identical over 7 bases. V shed 1 base, J shed 6 bases, and the junction held 5 bases outside the gene matches. The CDR3 totals 14 residues. In germline, CDR1 is SGHRS, CDR2 YFSETQ. Full variable domain (missing parts from reference TRBV5-1 and TRBJ2-3): KAGVTQTPRYLIKTRGQQVTLSCSPISGHRSVSWYQQTPGQGLQFLFEYFSETQRNKGNFPGRFSGRQFSNSRSEMNVSTLELGDSALYLCASSLRLAVDTQYFGPGTRLTVL.